The T cell receptor beta chain described here comes from a study of blood T cell repertoires in COVID-19. Study-wide context: The cDNA or gDNA used as material had been derived from T cells, B-cell-depleted T cells, or PBMCs.

Sequencing was performed with immunoSEQ multiplex PCR; in TCRdb, only in-frame clones are kept and a portion is missing. The table lists about 240,000 clones, about 83% of them singletons. Germline V CDR1 and CDR2: MGHDK, SYGVNS. Unmatched junction bases numbered 7, after V lost 8 bases and J lost 8 bases. This CDR3 has 12 residues. The sample consisted of peripheral blood. The origin of this receptor is an elderly man with acute or convalescent COVID-19. The rearrangement uses TRBV25-1 and TRBJ1-2; 8 positions match TRBD1. The CDR3 DNA follows: TGTGCCAGCTATTCAGGGGGCGCGGGCTACACCTTC. Protein sequence: CASYSGGAGYTF.